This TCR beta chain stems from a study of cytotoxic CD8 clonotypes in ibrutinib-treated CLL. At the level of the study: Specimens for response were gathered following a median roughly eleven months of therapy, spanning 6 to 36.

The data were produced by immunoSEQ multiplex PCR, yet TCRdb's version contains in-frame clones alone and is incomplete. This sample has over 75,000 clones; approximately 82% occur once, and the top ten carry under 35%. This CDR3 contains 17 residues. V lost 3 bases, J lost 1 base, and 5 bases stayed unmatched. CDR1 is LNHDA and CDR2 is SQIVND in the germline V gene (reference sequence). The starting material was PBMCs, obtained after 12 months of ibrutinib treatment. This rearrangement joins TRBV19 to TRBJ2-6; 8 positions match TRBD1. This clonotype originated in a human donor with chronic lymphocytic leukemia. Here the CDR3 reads CASSMRTGLSGANVLTF. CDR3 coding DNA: TGTGCCAGTAGTATGCGGACAGGGTTATCTGGGGCCAACGTCCTGACTTTC.